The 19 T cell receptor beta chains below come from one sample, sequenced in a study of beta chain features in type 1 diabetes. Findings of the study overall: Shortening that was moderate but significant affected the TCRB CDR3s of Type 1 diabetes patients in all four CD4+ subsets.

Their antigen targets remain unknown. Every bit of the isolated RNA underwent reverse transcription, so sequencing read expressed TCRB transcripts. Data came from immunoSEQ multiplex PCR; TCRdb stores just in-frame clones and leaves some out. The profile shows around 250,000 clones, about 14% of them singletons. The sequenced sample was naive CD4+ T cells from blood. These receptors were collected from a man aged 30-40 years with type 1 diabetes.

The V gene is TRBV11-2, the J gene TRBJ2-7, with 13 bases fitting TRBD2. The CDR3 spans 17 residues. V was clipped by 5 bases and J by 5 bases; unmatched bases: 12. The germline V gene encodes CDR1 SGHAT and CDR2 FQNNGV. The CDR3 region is CASSVSRGTSGDHEQYF. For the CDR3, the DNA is TGTGCCAGCAGCGTTAGCCGGGGGACTAGCGGGGACCACGAGCAGTACTTC.

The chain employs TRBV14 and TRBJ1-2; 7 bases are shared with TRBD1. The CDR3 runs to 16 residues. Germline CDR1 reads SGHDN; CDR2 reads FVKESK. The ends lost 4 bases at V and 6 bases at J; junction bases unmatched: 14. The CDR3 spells CASSPFIRTGVHGYTF. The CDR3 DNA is TGTGCCAGCAGCCCATTCATCAGGACAGGTGTCCATGGCTACACCTTC.

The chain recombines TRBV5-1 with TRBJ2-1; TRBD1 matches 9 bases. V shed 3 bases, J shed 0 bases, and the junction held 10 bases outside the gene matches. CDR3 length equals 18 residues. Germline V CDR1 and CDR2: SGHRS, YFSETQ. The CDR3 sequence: CASSSSSGQGFSYNEQFF. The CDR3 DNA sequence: TGCGCCAGCAGCTCGTCCTCGGGACAGGGATTCTCCTACAATGAGCAGTTCTTC.

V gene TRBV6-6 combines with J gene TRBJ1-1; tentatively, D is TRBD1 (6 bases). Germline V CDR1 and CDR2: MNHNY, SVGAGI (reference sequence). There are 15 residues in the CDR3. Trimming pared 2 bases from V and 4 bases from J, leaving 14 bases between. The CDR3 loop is CASSYPAGATTEAFF. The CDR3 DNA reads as TGTGCCAGCAGTTACCCGGCAGGGGCGACCACTGAAGCTTTCTTT.

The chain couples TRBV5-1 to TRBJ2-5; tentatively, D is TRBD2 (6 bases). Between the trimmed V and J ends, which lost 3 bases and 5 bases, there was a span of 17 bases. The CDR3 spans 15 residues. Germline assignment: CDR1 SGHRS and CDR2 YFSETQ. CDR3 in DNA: TGCGCCAGCAGCTCACGGGACTGGAGAAATGAGACCCAGTACTTC. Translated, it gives CASSSRDWRNETQYF. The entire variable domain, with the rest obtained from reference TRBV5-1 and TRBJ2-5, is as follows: KAGVTQTPRYLIKTRGQQVTLSCSPISGHRSVSWYQQTPGQGLQFLFEYFSETQRNKGNFPGRFSGRQFSNSRSEMNVSTLELGDSALYLCASSSRDWRNETQYFGPGTRLLVL.

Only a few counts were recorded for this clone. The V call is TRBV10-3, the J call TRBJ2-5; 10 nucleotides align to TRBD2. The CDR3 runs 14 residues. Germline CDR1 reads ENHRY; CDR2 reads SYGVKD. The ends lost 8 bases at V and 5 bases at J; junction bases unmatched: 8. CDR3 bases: TGTGCCATCGGGGCTAGCGGGAGCGAGGAGACCCAGTACTTC. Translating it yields CAIGASGSEETQYF.

The CDR3 protein is CASSPQGGNKETQYF. The CDR3 coding sequence is TGCGCCAGCAGCCCGCAGGGCGGAAATAAAGAGACCCAGTACTTC. V is TRBV5-1 and J is TRBJ2-5, with D perhaps TRBD1 (5 bases). Germline V gene data show CDR1 as SGHRS and CDR2 as YFSETQ. The CDR3 totals 15 residues. The V end was cut by 4 bases, the J end by 3 bases, with 16 bases between.

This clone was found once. The CDR3 DNA is TGTGCCAGCAGTGACCCCTCCGACAGGGAAGGCTACACCTTC. Amino acids: CASSDPSDREGYTF. The V gene is TRBV25-1, the J gene TRBJ1-2; 7 bases are a match to TRBD1. V was pared by 3 bases and J by 8 bases, with 9 bases of the junction left unmatched. The germline gives CDR1 MGHDK, CDR2 SYGVNS. The length of the CDR3 is 14 residues.

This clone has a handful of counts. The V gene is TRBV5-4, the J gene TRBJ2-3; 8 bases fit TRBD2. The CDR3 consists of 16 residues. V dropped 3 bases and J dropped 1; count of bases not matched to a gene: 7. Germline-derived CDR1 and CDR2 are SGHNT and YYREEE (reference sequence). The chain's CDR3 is CASSSPGRGGTDTQYF. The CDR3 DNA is TGTGCCAGCAGCTCCCCTGGGCGGGGGGGCACAGATACGCAGTATTTT.

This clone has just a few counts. CDR3 coding DNA: TGTGCCAGCTCCCCCCGCGGGGGCGAAGAGACCCAGTACTTC. Translated, it gives CASSPRGGEETQYF. The rearrangement uses TRBV5-4 and TRBJ2-5; tentatively, D is TRBD2 (7 bases). This CDR3 is built from 14 residues. Germline V gene lookup returns CDR1 SGHNT and CDR2 YYREEE (reference sequence). Trimming took 7 bases from V and 3 from J, leaving 16 bases between them.

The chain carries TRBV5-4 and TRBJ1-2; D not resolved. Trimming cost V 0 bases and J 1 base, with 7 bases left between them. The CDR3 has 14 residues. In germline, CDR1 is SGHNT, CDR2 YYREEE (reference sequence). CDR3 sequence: CASSLVGSNYGYTF. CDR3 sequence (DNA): TGTGCCAGCAGCTTGGTGGGGAGTAACTATGGCTACACCTTC.

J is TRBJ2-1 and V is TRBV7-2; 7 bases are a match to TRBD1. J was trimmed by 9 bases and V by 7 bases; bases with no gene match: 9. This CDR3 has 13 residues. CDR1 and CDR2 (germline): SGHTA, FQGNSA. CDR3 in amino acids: CASTEGGVLEQFF. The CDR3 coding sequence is TGTGCCAGCACCGAAGGGGGCGTGCTTGAGCAGTTCTTC.

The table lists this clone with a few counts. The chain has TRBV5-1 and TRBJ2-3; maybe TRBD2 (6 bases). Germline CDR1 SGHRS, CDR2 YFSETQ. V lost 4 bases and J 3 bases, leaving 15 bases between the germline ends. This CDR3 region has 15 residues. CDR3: CASSPYGGATDTQYF. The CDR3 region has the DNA TGCGCCAGCAGCCCGTACGGGGGAGCAACAGATACGCAGTATTTT.

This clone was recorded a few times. The CDR3 reads CASTRAGGGNEQYF. For the CDR3, the DNA is TGTGCCAGCACCCGGGCGGGAGGCGGGAACGAGCAGTACTTC. The gene calls are TRBV6-5 and TRBJ2-7, with TRBD2 matching over 8 bases. Germline CDR1 and CDR2: MNHEY and SVGAGI. CDR3 length: 14 residues. Trimming took 7 bases from V and 5 from J; bases not matched to a gene: 10.

The CDR3 DNA reads as TGCAGCGTTGCTCGAGGGCTCAATGAGCAGTTCTTC. Translating gives CSVARGLNEQFF. The chain couples TRBV29-1 to TRBJ2-1; the D gene is possibly TRBD2 (5 bases). Trimming stripped 4 bases from V and 6 bases from J, with 10 bases between. The CDR3 is 12 residues long. The germline V gene encodes CDR1 SQVTM and CDR2 ANQGSEA.

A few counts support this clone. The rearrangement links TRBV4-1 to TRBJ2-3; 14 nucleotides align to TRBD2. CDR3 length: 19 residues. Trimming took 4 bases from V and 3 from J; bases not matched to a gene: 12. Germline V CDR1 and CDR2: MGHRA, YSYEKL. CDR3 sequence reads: CASSRSTSGRAWRTDTQYF. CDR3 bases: TGCGCCAGCAGCCGCTCGACTAGCGGGAGGGCCTGGAGGACAGATACGCAGTATTTT.

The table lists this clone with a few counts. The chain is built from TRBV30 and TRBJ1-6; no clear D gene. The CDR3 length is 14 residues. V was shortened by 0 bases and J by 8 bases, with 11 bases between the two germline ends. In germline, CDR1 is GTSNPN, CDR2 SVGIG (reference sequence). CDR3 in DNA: TGTGCCTGGAGTGTCGGGAAGGTCGATTCACCCCTCCACTTT. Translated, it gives CAWSVGKVDSPLHF.

CDR3 sequence: CASSDRLVTEAFF. CDR3 DNA sequence: TGTGCCAGCAGTGATCGGTTAGTCACTGAAGCTTTCTTT. V and J are TRBV2 and TRBJ1-1; no reliable D call. The germline CDR1 and CDR2 sequences are SNHLY and FYNNEI. V was cut by 3 bases and J by 4 bases, with 9 bases left in between. This CDR3 region has 13 residues.

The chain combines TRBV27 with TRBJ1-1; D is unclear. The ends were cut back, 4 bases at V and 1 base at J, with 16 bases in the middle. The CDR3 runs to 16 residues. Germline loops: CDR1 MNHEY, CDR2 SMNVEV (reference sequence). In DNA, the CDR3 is TGTGCCAGCAGTTCCCTCCGTCCTTCGGGGAACACTGAAGCTTTCTTT. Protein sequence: CASSSLRPSGNTEAFF.